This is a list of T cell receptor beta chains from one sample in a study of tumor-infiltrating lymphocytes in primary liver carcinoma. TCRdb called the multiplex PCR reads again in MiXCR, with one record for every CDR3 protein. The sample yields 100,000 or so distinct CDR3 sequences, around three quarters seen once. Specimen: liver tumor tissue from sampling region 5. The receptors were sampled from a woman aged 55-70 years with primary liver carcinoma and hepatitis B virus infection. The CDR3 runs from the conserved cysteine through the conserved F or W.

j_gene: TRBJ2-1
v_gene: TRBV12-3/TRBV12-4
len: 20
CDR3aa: CASSSYRGVGFTSSYNEQFF

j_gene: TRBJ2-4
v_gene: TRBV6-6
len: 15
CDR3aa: CASRDGGQGNNIQYF

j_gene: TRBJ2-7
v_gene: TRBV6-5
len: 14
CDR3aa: CASSYGQCSYEQYF

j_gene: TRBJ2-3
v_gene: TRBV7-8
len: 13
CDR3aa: CASSRLRTDTQYF

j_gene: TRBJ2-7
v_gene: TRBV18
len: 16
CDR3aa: CASSPQSGVQRYEHYF

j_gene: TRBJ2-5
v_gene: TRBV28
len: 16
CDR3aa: CTTSIVGGRTGETQYF

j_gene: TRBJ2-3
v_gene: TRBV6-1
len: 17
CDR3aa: CASSIILSGVSTDTQYF

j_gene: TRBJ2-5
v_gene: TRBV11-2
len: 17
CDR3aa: CASSLDQWHSMAETQYF

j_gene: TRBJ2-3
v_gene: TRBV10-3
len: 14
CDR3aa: CAISAGTGADTQYF

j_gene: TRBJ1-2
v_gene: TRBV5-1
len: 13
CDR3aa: CASSLEGASGYTF

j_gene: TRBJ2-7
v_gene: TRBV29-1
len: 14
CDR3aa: CSATEETTNDEQYF

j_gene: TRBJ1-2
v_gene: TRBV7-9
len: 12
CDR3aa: CASSLANYDYTF

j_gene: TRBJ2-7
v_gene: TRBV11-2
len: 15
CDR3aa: CASSLERGGLTMQYF

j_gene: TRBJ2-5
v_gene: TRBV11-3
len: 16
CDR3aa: CPSNQGLAGVKETQYF

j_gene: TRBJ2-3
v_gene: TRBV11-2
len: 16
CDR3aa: CVSSLAVQAITDTQYF

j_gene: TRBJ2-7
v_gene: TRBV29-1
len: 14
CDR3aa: CSVIGTGNSYEQYF

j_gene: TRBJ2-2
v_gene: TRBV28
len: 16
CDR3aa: CASSDRSPKLSGELFF

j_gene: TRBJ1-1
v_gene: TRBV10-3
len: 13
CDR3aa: CATREDMNTEAFF

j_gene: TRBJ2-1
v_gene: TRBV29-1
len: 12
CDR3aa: CSVDRHADEQFF

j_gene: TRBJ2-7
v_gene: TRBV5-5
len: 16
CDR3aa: CASSLGFGTDTYEQYF

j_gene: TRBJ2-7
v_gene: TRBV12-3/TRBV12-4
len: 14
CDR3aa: CASSLIGGAYEQYF

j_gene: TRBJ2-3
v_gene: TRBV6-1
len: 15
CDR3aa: CTSSISVSSTDTQYF

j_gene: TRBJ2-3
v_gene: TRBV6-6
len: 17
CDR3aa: CASSTHTSGRAKDTQYF

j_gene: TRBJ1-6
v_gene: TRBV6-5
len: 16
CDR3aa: CASSLQGLAYNSSPHF

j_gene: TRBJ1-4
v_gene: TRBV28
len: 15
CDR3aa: CASSLFRLANEKLFF

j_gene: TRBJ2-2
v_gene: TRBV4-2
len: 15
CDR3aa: CTRSRGREVIGELFF

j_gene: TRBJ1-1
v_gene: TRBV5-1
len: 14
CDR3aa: CASSFNRDRGEAFF

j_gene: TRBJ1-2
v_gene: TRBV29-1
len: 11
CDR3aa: CSVGQDYGYTF

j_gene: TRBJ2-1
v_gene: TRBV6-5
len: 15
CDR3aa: CASSYGGQGTNEQFF

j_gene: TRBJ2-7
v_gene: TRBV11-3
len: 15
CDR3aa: CSSSLGTGGSLEQHF

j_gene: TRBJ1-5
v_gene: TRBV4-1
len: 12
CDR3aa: CASSPRGQPQHF

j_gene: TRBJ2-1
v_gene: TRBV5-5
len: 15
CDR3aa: CASSVRGADTNEQFF

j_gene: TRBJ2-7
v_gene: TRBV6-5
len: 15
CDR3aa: CACRLTSGSIHEQYF

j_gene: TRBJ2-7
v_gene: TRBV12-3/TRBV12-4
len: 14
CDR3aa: CASRIAGWSNEQYF

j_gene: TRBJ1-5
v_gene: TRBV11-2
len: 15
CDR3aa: CASSFQEAVNQPQHF

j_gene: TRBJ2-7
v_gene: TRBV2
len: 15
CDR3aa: CASSEAGLESSEQYF

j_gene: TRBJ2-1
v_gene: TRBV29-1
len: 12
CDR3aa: CSATTSDHEQFF

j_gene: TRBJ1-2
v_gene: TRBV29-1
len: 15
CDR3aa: CSLEKPPVTNYDYTF

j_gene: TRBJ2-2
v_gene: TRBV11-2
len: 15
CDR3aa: CARSSLDGQSGELFF

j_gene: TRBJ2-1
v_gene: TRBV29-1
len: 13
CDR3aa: CSAPRGGGNEQFF

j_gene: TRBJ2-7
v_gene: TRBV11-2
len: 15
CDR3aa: CASSRWAWGTYEQYF

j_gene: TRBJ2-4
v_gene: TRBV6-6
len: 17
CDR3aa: CVSIGRTGILAKNIQYF

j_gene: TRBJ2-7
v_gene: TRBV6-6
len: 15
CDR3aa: CSSSSLGVQSYEQYF

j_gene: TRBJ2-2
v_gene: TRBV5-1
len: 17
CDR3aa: CASSEQSPGGRTGELFF

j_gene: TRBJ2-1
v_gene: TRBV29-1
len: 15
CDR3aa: CCVESRRSSYSEQFF

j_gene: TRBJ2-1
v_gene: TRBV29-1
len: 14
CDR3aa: CSVARRSSYNEQFF

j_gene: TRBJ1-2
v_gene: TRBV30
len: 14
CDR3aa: CAWSVGGGTYGYTF

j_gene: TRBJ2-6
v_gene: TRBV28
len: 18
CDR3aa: CASTSPGTGGDGANVLIF

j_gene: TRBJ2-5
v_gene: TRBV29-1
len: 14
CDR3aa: CSVTTGLAREAQYF

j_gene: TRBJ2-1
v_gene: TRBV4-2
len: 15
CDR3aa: CTSSQAGGSYNQQFF

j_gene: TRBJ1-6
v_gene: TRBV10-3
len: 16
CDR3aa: CAISEQGGLDNSPLHF

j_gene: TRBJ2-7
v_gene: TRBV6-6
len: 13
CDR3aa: CASSYHGSYEQHF

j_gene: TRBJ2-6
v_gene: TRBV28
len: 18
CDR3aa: CASSSNPGGASGANVLTF

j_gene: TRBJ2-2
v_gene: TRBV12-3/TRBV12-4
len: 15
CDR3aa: CVSKDGSTNTGELFF

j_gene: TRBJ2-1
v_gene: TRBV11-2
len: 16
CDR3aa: CAINPRLAGTYNEQFF

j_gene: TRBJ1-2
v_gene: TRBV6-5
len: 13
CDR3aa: CASSYSQGRGYTF

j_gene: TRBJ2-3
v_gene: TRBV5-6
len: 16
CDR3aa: CASSLLNTSSTDTQYF

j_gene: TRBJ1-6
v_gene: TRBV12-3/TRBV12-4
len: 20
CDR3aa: CANSSAGSGTRFLRGSPLHF

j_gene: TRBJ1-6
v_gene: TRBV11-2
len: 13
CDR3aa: CARRGGYNSPLHF

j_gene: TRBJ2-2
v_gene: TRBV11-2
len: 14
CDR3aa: CASSLHSNTGELFF